This entry features one T cell receptor (beta chain) sequence. As yet, its antigen is unknown. The CDR3 is made up of 13 amino acids. V lost 8 bases and J 1 base, leaving 11 bases between the germline ends. Germline V gene lookup returns CDR1 SNHLY and CDR2 FYNNEI. cDNA libraries for TCR alpha and TCR beta, carrying sample barcodes and UMIs, came from 5'RACE with constant-segment primers. Via MiXCR, TCRdb re-called the 5' RACE reads, giving one row per CDR3 protein. Found here are 350,000 or so distinct CDR3 sequences, 20% to 25% of them singletons; the top ten hold around a fifth. This sample is part of a study of T-cell memory formation after mild COVID-19. Study conclusions and caveats: Clones that contracted clustered mainly in CM and EM if CD4+ and in EMRA if CD8+. From day 15 to 85, contracting clones were balanced between CD4 and CD8, whereas later expanders leaned toward CD4+.

The chain recombines TRBV2 with TRBJ1-1; D possibly corresponds to TRBD1 (6 bases). Specimen: PBMCs or a T cell subset sorted from them (not recorded which). This TCR was sampled from a man aged 18 to 30 who had mild COVID-19 (a few samples of this study predate the infection). Cell type and time point are not known. DNA of the CDR3: TGTGCCAGCGCCCCGACAGGGAACACTGAAGCTTTCTTT. Translated: CASAPTGNTEAFF. Variable domain in full (rest from reference TRBV2 and TRBJ1-1): EPEVTQTPSHQVTQMGQEVILRCVPISNHLYFYWYRQILGQKVEFLVSFYNNEISEKSEIFDDQFSVERPDGSNFTLKIRSTKLEDSAMYFCASAPTGNTEAFFGQGTRLTVV.